One and the same sample provided the 10 T cell receptor beta chains below, sequenced in a study of identical twins. TCRdb independently ran MiXCR on the 5' RACE reads; one entry per CDR3 protein. The repertoire holds more than 1.5 million distinct CDR3 sequences, with around 33% as singletons. The sample taken for sequencing was cord blood. These receptors all come from a newborn girl in good health.

This clonotype was counted between two and nine times. The V and J genes are TRBV6-1 and TRBJ1-2, with D unresolved. Germline CDR1 MNHNS, CDR2 SASEGT. V gave up 2 bases and J gave up 3 bases, with 7 bases separating them. The CDR3 has 13 amino acids. In DNA, the CDR3 is TGTGCCAGCAGTGAATCTCCAGACTATGGCTACACCTTC. Translation gives CASSESPDYGYTF.

This clonotype has just a few counts. The chain is built from TRBV27 and TRBJ1-4; no definite D call. The CDR3 runs 12 residues. The V gene's germline CDR1 is MNHEY and CDR2 SMNVEV (reference sequence). V was pared by 8 bases and J by 12 bases, with 16 bases between. The CDR3 loop is CASGYPARELFF. Here the CDR3 DNA reads TGTGCCAGCGGATACCCCGCTAGGGAACTGTTTTTT.

The rearrangement joins TRBV28 to TRBJ2-1, with 7 bases matching TRBD2. The germline V gene encodes CDR1 MDHEN and CDR2 SYDVKM. This CDR3 has 15 residues. V shed 8 bases and J 4 bases; nucleotides not matched to a gene: 11. CDR3 sequence: CASRQTGGGYNEQFF. CDR3 sequence (DNA): TGTGCCAGCCGCCAGACCGGGGGAGGGTACAATGAGCAGTTCTTC. The whole variable domain, remainder taken from reference TRBV28 and TRBJ2-1, is DVKVTQSSRYLVKRTGEKVFLECVQDMDHENMFWYRQDPGLGLRLIYFSYDVKMKEKGDIPEGYSVSREKKERFSLILESASTNQTSMYLCASRQTGGGYNEQFFGPGTRLTVL.

This clonotype was counted a few times. The rearrangement joins TRBV20-1 to TRBJ2-1; 8 positions agree with TRBD2. The DNA end is more similar to TRBJ2-7, so the J call may be wrong. This CDR3 has 14 amino acids. Germline V gives CDR1 DFQATT, CDR2 SNEGSKA (reference sequence). CDR3 DNA: TGCAGTGCTGGAGGACTAGCTTCCTACAATGAGCAGTACTTC. Protein product: CSAGGLASYNEQYF.

There are many counts of this clonotype. This sequence joins TRBV29-1 and TRBJ1-2; TRBD1 might be the D (6 bases). Germline loops: CDR1 SQVTM, CDR2 ANQGSEA. The CDR3 length is 15 residues. Trimming took off 7 bases at V and 0 bases at J, with 18 bases between the two ends. The CDR3 bases are TGCAGCGCTTACTTACAGGGTACTACTAACTATGGCTACACCTTC. This translates into CSAYLQGTTNYGYTF.

The genes are TRBV5-1 and TRBJ2-1; 7 bases agree with TRBD2. The germline V gene has CDR1 SGHRS and CDR2 YFSETQ. The CDR3 contains 17 residues. Losses at the gene ends were 0 bases for V and 3 bases for J; bases not matched to a gene: 9. CDR3 nucleotides: TGCGCCAGCAGCTTGGGTTCGCGGGAGACGATCTACAATGAGCAGTTCTTC. It yields the protein CASSLGSRETIYNEQFF.

The rearrangement uses TRBV4-1 and TRBJ2-1; D may be TRBD1 or TRBD2 (5 bases each). CDR1 and CDR2 from the germline V gene are MGHRA and YSYEKL. Trimming left V 1 base short and J 2 bases short, with 12 bases between. There are 16 residues in the CDR3. This CDR3 is CASSQVPGSTYNEQFF. The DNA of the CDR3 is TGCGCCAGCAGCCAAGTCCCAGGGAGCACCTACAATGAGCAGTTCTTC.

The V call is TRBV12-5, the J call TRBJ2-2, with D possibly matching TRBD2 (6 bases). The CDR3 covers 14 residues. Germline assignment: CDR1 LGHNT and CDR2 FRNRAP. V gave up 8 bases and J gave up 6 bases, with 16 bases separating them. DNA for the CDR3: TGTGCTAGTCCCCTGGGGGGTTCAGCCGGGGAGCTGTTTTTT. Translation: CASPLGGSAGELFF.

V usage is TRBV10-3 and J usage is TRBJ2-7; either TRBD1 or TRBD2 may supply D (5 bases each). Germline loops: CDR1 ENHRY, CDR2 SYGVKD. Trimming removed 4 bases at V and 3 bases at J, with 10 bases between. The CDR3 covers 13 residues. The CDR3 loop reads CAISGGMVYEQYF. CDR3 coding DNA: TGTGCCATCAGTGGGGGGATGGTCTACGAGCAGTACTTC.

This rearrangement joins TRBV5-1 to TRBJ1-2; D uncertain. Germline CDR1 is SGHRS and CDR2 is YFSETQ. The V gene lost 2 bases and the J gene lost 4 bases, with 9 bases spanning the gap. The CDR3 spans 13 residues. The chain's CDR3 is CASSFSQSYGYTF. The CDR3 DNA follows: TGCGCCAGCAGCTTCAGTCAGTCCTATGGCTACACCTTC.